The T cell receptor (beta chain) under discussion was sequenced for a study of blood T cell repertoires in COVID-19. Across the study: T cells, B-cell-depleted T cells, or PBMCs supplied cDNA or gDNA.

Original handling: Amplification of reference gene primers was used by the study to estimate nucleated cell counts. The assay was immunoSEQ multiplex PCR, and TCRdb's table has in-frame clones only and misses some. V, J and clone size derive from that table, while D and trimming were established from the DNA sequence. The sample holds about 280,000 clones, about 85% seen once. Note on this clone: The identical CDR3 is also encoded by other nucleotide sequences in the sample.

Per the germline V gene, CDR1 is SGHRS and CDR2 is YFSETQ. V was clipped by 4 bases and J by 2 bases, with 11 bases between them. This CDR3 region has 14 residues. Participants' own reports of clinical history determined their cohort assignment. Material for sequencing was PBMCs or T cells enriched from blood (not recorded which). The TCR sequence derives from a woman aged 45-65 years who had recovered from COVID-19. This sequence joins TRBV5-1 and TRBJ2-3; D might be TRBD2 (6 bases). The CDR3 nucleotides are TGCGCCAGCAGCCCGGGACTTTCCACAGATACGCAGTATTTT. It encodes CASSPGLSTDTQYF.